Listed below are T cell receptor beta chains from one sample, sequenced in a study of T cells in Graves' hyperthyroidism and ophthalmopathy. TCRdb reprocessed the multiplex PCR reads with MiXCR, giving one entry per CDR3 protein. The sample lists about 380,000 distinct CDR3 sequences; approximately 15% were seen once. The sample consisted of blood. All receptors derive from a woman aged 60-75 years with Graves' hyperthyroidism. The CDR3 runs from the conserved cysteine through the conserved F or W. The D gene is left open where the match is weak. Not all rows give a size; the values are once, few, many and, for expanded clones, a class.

CDR3: CASSYVGVDTQYF; DNA: TGTGCCAGCAGCTACGTCGGGGTGGATACGCAGTATTTT; size: few; D: -; V: TRBV6-1; J: TRBJ2-3
CDR3: CASSGPGQGGSLAGGSVYNEQFF; DNA: TGTGCCAGCAGCGGACCGGGACAGGGGGGGAGTCTAGCGGGAGGGAGTGTTTACAATGAGCAGTTCTTC; size: -; D: -; V: TRBV9; J: TRBJ2-1
CDR3: CASKPDSGRFTYNEQFF; DNA: TGTGCCAGCAAACCCGATAGCGGGAGGTTCACCTACAATGAGCAGTTCTTC; size: many; D: TRBD2; V: TRBV6-1; J: TRBJ2-1
CDR3: CASSGSRGTQYF; DNA: TGTGCCAGCAGTGGGTCCCGAGGTACGCAGTATTTT; size: many; D: -; V: TRBV2; J: TRBJ2-3
CDR3: CASSGGLAGGTGELFF; DNA: TGTGCCAGCAGTGGGGGACTAGCGGGAGGAACCGGGGAGCTGTTTTTT; size: -; D: TRBD2; V: TRBV2; J: TRBJ2-2
CDR3: CASEAGGETQYF; DNA: TGTGCCAGCGAAGCAGGGGGTGAGACCCAGTACTTC; size: -; D: TRBD1; V: TRBV6-1; J: TRBJ2-5
CDR3: CSVAGGLADMQYF; DNA: TGCAGCGTGGCGGGGGGCCTTGCAGATATGCAGTATTTT; size: -; D: TRBD2; V: TRBV29-1; J: TRBJ2-3
CDR3: CASSYSRFDEQFF; DNA: TGCGCCAGCAGCTATAGCAGGTTCGATGAGCAGTTCTTC; size: -; D: -; V: TRBV5-1; J: TRBJ2-1
CDR3: CASSPDTGSGWVNTEAFF; DNA: TGTGCCAGCAGCCCCGACACAGGGTCGGGGTGGGTGAACACTGAAGCTTTCTTT; size: many; D: -; V: TRBV5-6; J: TRBJ1-1
CDR3: CASSLEENTEAFF; DNA: TGTGCCAGCAGCTTAGAGGAGAACACTGAAGCTTTCTTT; size: many; D: -; V: TRBV7-9; J: TRBJ1-1
CDR3: CASSTSAGGGYEQFF; DNA: TGTGCCAGTAGTACCTCGGCGGGAGGAGGGTATGAGCAGTTCTTC; size: few; D: TRBD2; V: TRBV19; J: TRBJ2-1
CDR3: CASRITATENTEAFF; DNA: TGTGCCAGCAGGATTACGGCGACAGAGAACACTGAAGCTTTCTTT; size: few; D: -; V: TRBV27; J: TRBJ1-1
CDR3: CASSEGLAGYNEQYF; DNA: TGCGCCAGCAGTGAAGGGCTAGCGGGCTACAATGAGCAGTACTTC; size: -; D: TRBD2; V: TRBV10-1; J: TRBJ2-7
CDR3: CASSPPDSFEQFF; DNA: TGTGCCAGCTCACCACCGGACAGCTTTGAGCAGTTCTTC; size: many; D: -; V: TRBV18; J: TRBJ2-1
CDR3: CASISDRGNSPLHF; DNA: TGTGCCAGCATCTCTGACAGGGGGAATTCACCCCTCCACTTT; size: many; D: TRBD1; V: TRBV2; J: TRBJ1-6
CDR3: CASSASGAWGETQYF; DNA: TGTGCCAGCAGCGCCTCAGGGGCCTGGGGAGAGACCCAGTACTTC; size: many; D: -; V: TRBV11-2; J: TRBJ2-5
CDR3: CASSRAAGYSNQPQHF; DNA: TGTGCCAGCAGCAGGGCCGCAGGGTATAGCAATCAGCCCCAGCATTTT; size: -; D: -; V: TRBV7-6; J: TRBJ1-5
CDR3: CASAGPGGEKLFF; DNA: TGTGCCAGTGCTGGGCCCGGGGGCGAAAAACTGTTTTTT; size: few; D: -; V: TRBV19; J: TRBJ1-4
CDR3: CSAKKQGGITSYTF; DNA: TGCAGTGCCAAGAAACAGGGAGGGATTACAAGCTACACCTTC; size: many; D: -; V: TRBV20-1; J: TRBJ1-2
CDR3: CATSRGVTGELFF; DNA: TGTGCCACCAGTCGAGGGGTTACCGGGGAGCTGTTTTTT; size: many; D: -; V: TRBV24-1; J: TRBJ2-2
CDR3: CASSWGDGLAGEHEQYF; DNA: TGCGCCAGCAGCTGGGGGGACGGACTAGCGGGAGAACACGAGCAGTACTTC; size: -; D: TRBD2; V: TRBV5-1; J: TRBJ2-7
CDR3: CASSTSGGTNEQFF; DNA: TGTGCCAGTAGTACTAGCGGGGGGACCAATGAGCAGTTCTTC; size: -; D: TRBD2; V: TRBV19; J: TRBJ2-1
CDR3: CASSLFSLAGGPNEQFF; DNA: TGCGCCAGCAGCTTGTTTAGCCTAGCGGGAGGGCCTAATGAGCAGTTCTTC; size: many; D: TRBD2; V: TRBV5-1; J: TRBJ2-1
CDR3: CASSRTGTSVNEQYF; DNA: TGTGCCAGCTCACGTACCGGGACTAGCGTCAACGAGCAGTACTTC; size: few; D: TRBD2; V: TRBV18; J: TRBJ2-7
CDR3: CASSGRFFGELFF; DNA: TGCGCCAGTAGCGGGAGGTTTTTCGGGGAGCTGTTTTTT; size: -; D: TRBD2; V: TRBV10-1; J: TRBJ2-2
CDR3: CASRDRERGPNQPQHF; DNA: TGTGCCAGCAGGGACAGGGAGAGGGGGCCCAATCAGCCCCAGCATTTT; size: many; D: TRBD1; V: TRBV6-1; J: TRBJ1-5
CDR3: CASSLDRYSNQPQHF; DNA: TGCGCCAGCAGCTTGGACAGGTATAGCAATCAGCCCCAGCATTTT; size: few; D: -; V: TRBV5-1; J: TRBJ1-5
CDR3: CASSLRGLATDTQYF; DNA: TGCGCCAGCAGCTTGAGGGGACTAGCAACAGATACGCAGTATTTT; size: many; D: TRBD2; V: TRBV5-1; J: TRBJ2-3
CDR3: CAWSVRLAGGNEQFF; DNA: TGTGCCTGGAGTGTACGGCTAGCGGGAGGAAATGAGCAGTTCTTC; size: many; D: TRBD2; V: TRBV30; J: TRBJ2-1
CDR3: CASSTPLVGNTIYF; DNA: TGTGCCAGCAGTACACCCCTCGTCGGAAACACCATATATTTT; size: many; D: -; V: TRBV12-3/TRBV12-4; J: TRBJ1-3
CDR3: CASSSLHLETQYF; DNA: TGTGCCAGCAGCTCCCTGCATTTAGAGACCCAGTACTTC; size: many; D: -; V: TRBV11-3; J: TRBJ2-5
CDR3: CASRRAGEITDTQYF; DNA: TGTGCCAGCCGTCGGGCGGGAGAGATCACAGATACGCAGTATTTT; size: -; D: TRBD2; V: TRBV13; J: TRBJ2-3
CDR3: CASSPRDRGPPGDGYTF; DNA: TGTGCCAGCTCACCACGGGACAGGGGCCCCCCGGGGGATGGCTACACCTTC; size: -; D: TRBD1; V: TRBV18; J: TRBJ1-2
CDR3: CASSLAGQGALYF; DNA: TGTGCCAGCAGCTTAGCGGGACAGGGGGCCTTGTACTTC; size: many; D: TRBD1; V: TRBV7-2; J: TRBJ2-5
CDR3: CASSTKTGGPVKTQYF; DNA: TGTGCCAGTAGTACTAAGACGGGAGGGCCTGTGAAGACCCAGTACTTC; size: -; D: TRBD2; V: TRBV19; J: TRBJ2-5
CDR3: CASSPQGSEQFF; DNA: TGTGCCAGCAGTCCACAGGGGAGTGAGCAGTTCTTC; size: few; D: TRBD1; V: TRBV27; J: TRBJ2-1
CDR3: CASSEGGGNLYGQYF; DNA: TGTGCCAGCAGTGAAGGGGGGGGGAACCTCTACGGGCAGTACTTC; size: few; D: TRBD2; V: TRBV2; J: TRBJ2-7
CDR3: CASSVSGNNEQFF; DNA: TGTGCCAGCAGCGTCTCAGGGAACAATGAGCAGTTCTTC; size: -; D: -; V: TRBV9; J: TRBJ2-1
CDR3: CASSLEAARRYNEQFF; DNA: TGTGCTAGCAGCTTAGAGGCGGCTAGGCGGTACAATGAGCAGTTCTTC; size: -; D: -; V: TRBV7-9; J: TRBJ2-1
CDR3: CASSFWGRVGKLFF; DNA: TGTGCCAGCAGTTTTTGGGGAAGGGTTGGAAAACTGTTTTTT; size: -; D: -; V: TRBV28; J: TRBJ1-4
CDR3: CASRPGLSTDTQYF; DNA: TGTGCCAGCAGACCCGGTTTAAGCACAGATACGCAGTATTTT; size: many; D: -; V: TRBV7-8; J: TRBJ2-3
CDR3: CSAQKEVFTDTQYF; DNA: TGCAGTGCCCAGAAAGAGGTATTCACAGATACGCAGTATTTT; size: many; D: -; V: TRBV20-1; J: TRBJ2-3